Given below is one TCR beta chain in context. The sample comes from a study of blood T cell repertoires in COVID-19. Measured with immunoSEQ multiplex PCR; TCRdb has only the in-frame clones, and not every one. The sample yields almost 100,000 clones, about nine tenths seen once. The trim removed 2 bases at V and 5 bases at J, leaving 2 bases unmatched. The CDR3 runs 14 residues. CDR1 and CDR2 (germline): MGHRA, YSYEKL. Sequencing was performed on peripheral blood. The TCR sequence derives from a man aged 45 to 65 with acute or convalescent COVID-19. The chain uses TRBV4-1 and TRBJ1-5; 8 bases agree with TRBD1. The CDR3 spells CASSQTRGHQPQHF. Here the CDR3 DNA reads TGCGCCAGCAGCCAAACCAGGGGGCATCAGCCCCAGCATTTT.